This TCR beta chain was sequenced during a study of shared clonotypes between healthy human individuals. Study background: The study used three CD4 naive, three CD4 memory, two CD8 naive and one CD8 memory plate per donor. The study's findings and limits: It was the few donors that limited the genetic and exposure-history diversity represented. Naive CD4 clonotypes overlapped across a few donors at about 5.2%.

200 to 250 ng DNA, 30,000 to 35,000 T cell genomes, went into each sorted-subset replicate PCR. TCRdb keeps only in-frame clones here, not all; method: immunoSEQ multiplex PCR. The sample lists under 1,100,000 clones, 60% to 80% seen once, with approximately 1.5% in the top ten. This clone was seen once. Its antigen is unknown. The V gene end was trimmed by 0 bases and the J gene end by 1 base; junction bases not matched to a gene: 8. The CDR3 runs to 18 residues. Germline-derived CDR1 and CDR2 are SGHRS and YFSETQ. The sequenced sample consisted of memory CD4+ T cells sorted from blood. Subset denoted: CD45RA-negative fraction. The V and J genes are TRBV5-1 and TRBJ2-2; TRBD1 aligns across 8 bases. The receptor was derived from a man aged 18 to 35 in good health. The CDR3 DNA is TGCGCCAGCAGCTTGGAGGGATACGGGACAGGGAACACCGGGGAGCTGTTTTTT. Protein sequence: CASSLEGYGTGNTGELFF.